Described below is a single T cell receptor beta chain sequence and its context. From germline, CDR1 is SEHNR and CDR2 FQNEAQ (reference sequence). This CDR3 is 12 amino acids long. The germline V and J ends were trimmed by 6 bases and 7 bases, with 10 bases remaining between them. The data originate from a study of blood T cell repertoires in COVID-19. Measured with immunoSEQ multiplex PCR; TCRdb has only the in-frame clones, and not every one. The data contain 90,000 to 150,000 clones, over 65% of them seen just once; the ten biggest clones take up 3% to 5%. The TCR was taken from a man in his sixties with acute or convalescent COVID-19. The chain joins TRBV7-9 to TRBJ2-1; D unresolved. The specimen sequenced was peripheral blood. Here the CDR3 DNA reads TGTGCCAGCAGGCTGGGCCGGAATGAGCAGTTCTTC. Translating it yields CASRLGRNEQFF. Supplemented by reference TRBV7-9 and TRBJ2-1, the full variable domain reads DTGVSQNPRHKITKRGQNVTFRCDPISEHNRLYWYRQTLGQGPEFLTYFQNEAQLEKSRLLSDRFSAERPKGSFSTLEIQRTEQGDSAMYLCASRLGRNEQFFGPGTRLTVL.